Listed below are T cell receptor beta chains from one sample, sequenced in a study of T cells in narcolepsy. The table came from immunoSEQ multiplex PCR; TCRdb's copy has only in-frame clones and leaves some out. The sample consists of some 32,000 clones, around 80% of them appearing once. Sequenced sample: CD45RA- memory CD4+ T cells from PBMCs. The receptors stem from a human donor with narcolepsy. Both conserved end residues are part of each CDR3. The D gene is left open where the match is weak. The size field is filled for only some rows; it gives once, few, many or a size class.

V gene	clone size	J gene	D gene	CDR3 protein	CDR3 DNA
TRBV6-6	.	TRBJ2-4	.	CASRGGWDVVKNIQYF	TGTGCCAGCAGGGGTGGATGGGACGTCGTCAAAAACATTCAGTACTTC
TRBV30	.	TRBJ2-7	TRBD1	CAWSARPWDSRRTYEQYF	TGTGCCTGGAGTGCGCGGCCTTGGGACAGCAGAAGGACCTACGAGCAGTACTTC
TRBV5-8	.	TRBJ1-6	TRBD1	CASSPWTGVNSPLHF	TGTGCCAGCAGCCCCTGGACAGGGGTGAATTCACCCCTCCACTTT
TRBV11-2	once	TRBJ2-1	TRBD2	CASSLWSSGNIYNEQFF	TGTGCCAGCAGCTTATGGTCTAGCGGGAACATTTACAATGAGCAGTTCTTC
TRBV27	.	TRBJ2-6	.	CASSYRDPGSSGANVLTF	TGTGCCAGCAGTTACCGGGACCCCGGAAGCTCTGGGGCCAACGTCCTGACTTTC
TRBV5-1	once	TRBJ2-7	.	CASSLGQSYEQYF	TGCGCCAGCAGCCTTGGACAGTCCTACGAGCAGTACTTC
TRBV2	few	TRBJ1-1	.	CASRKGGNTEAFF	TGTGCCAGCAGGAAGGGAGGGAACACTGAAGCTTTCTTT
TRBV6-1	few	TRBJ2-2	TRBD2	CASSGAGGGSGELFF	TGTGCCAGCAGTGGAGCGGGAGGGGGTTCCGGGGAGCTGTTTTTT
TRBV28	.	TRBJ2-3	.	CASSLDAGGTDTQYF	TGTGCCAGCAGTTTGGATGCGGGCGGCACAGATACGCAGTATTTT
TRBV21-1	.	TRBJ1-2	.	CASSKGPGRKVRSYGYTF	TGTGCCAGCAGCAAAGGGCCGGGGAGAAAGGTTCGGAGCTATGGCTACACCTTC
TRBV1	.	TRBJ2-6	.	CTSSKHRLCTSRANVLTF	TGCACCAGCAGCAAGCACCGTTTGTGCACAAGTCGGGCCAACGTCCTGACTTTC
TRBV11-3	.	TRBJ2-3	TRBD2	CASSLGGGADTQYF	TGTGCCAGCAGCTTAGGCGGGGGGGCAGATACGCAGTATTTT
TRBV5-1	.	TRBJ1-4	.	CASRRDDHEKLFF	TGCGCCAGCAGGAGGGATGACCATGAAAAACTGTTTTTT
TRBV12-2	.	TRBJ2-2	.	CASRLVGLAGGLTGELFF	TGTGCAAGTCGCTTAGTGGGACTAGCGGGAGGGCTTACCGGGGAGCTGTTTTTT
TRBV14	.	TRBJ2-5	.	CASSQGQGFGETQYF	TGTGCCAGCAGCCAAGGCCAGGGCTTCGGGGAGACCCAGTACTTC